The 23 T cell receptor beta chains presented below share a single source sample, sequenced in a study of control samples from healthy donors and cancer patients. Method: immunoSEQ multiplex PCR; TCRdb's copy keeps in-frame clones and lacks some. The profile shows roughly 140,000 clones, 75% to 90% of them singletons. The sequenced material came from blood. These receptors originate from a young man in good health.

V is TRBV3-1 (or the pseudogene TRBV3-2) and J is TRBJ2-3; the match to TRBD2 covers 10 bases. The V and J ends lost 4 bases and 3 bases, in that order; junction bases with no gene match: 1. Germline V gene data show CDR1 as LGHDT and CDR2 as YNNKEL (reference sequence). The CDR3 totals 14 residues. CDR3 sequence (DNA): TGTGCCAGCAGCCTACTAGCGGGGACAGATACGCAGTATTTT. Protein sequence: CASSLLAGTDTQYF.

The chain employs TRBV10-1 and TRBJ2-7, with D uncertain. Germline CDR1 and CDR2: WNHNN and SYGVQD (reference sequence). Trimming removed 10 bases at V and 3 bases at J, with 19 bases between. The CDR3 sequence is 14 residues long. The CDR3 nucleotides are TGCGCCACTCAACGGAACCAGGTCTGCTACGAGCAGTACTTC. Protein sequence: CATQRNQVCYEQYF.

The chain is built from TRBV13 and TRBJ2-3; 8 positions agree with TRBD2. The CDR3 extends over 14 amino acids. Trimming took 3 bases from V and 4 from J; bases not matched to a gene: 3. CDR1 and CDR2 from the germline V gene are PRHDT and FYEKMQ (reference sequence). CDR3 in amino acids: CASSFGGDADTQYF. CDR3 in DNA: TGTGCCAGCAGCTTCGGGGGGGACGCAGATACGCAGTATTTT.

The gene calls are TRBV2 and TRBJ2-1, with D perhaps TRBD2 (5 bases). V was shortened by 7 bases and J by 0 bases, with 13 bases between the two germline ends. CDR3 length: 15 amino acids. Germline V gives CDR1 SNHLY, CDR2 FYNNEI. The CDR3 bases are TGTGCCAGCACAGGTTCGGGAAGCTCCTACAATGAGCAGTTCTTC. It encodes CASTGSGSSYNEQFF.

The chain links TRBV6-5 to TRBJ2-3; D is possibly TRBD2 (7 bases). CDR3 length equals 13 residues. Germline lookup yields CDR1 MNHEY and CDR2 SVGAGI. Trimming took off 8 bases at V and 2 bases at J, with 11 bases between the two ends. This CDR3 reads CASGGAYTDTQYF. The DNA for the CDR3 is TGTGCCAGCGGGGGGGCCTACACAGATACGCAGTATTTT.

The chain has TRBV16 and TRBJ2-7; TRBD2 matches 8 bases. CDR3 length: 16 residues. The germline V gene encodes CDR1 KGHSY and CDR2 FQNENV. V was pared by 6 bases and J by 2 bases, with 12 bases of the junction left unmatched. Here the CDR3 DNA reads TGTGCCAGCAGTCCAAGGGGAAGCGGGAGTCCCTACGAGCAGTACTTC. This sequence encodes CASSPRGSGSPYEQYF.

The chain joins TRBV7-3 to TRBJ1-5; the match to TRBD1 covers 10 bases. Unmatched junction bases numbered 8, after V lost 5 bases and J lost 7 bases. Per the germline V gene, CDR1 is SGHTA and CDR2 is FQGTGA. The CDR3 runs 15 residues. CDR3 nucleotide sequence: TGTGCCAGCAGCCAGACAGGGGGCGTGGGGCAGCCCCAGCATTTT. This sequence encodes CASSQTGGVGQPQHF.

The chain has TRBV9 and TRBJ2-7; 7 bases agree with TRBD2. V shed 0 bases and J 4 bases; nucleotides not matched to a gene: 4. The CDR3 is made up of 14 amino acids. The germline gives CDR1 SGDLS, CDR2 YYNGEE. Here the CDR3 reads CASSVVSGEYEQYF. As DNA, the CDR3 is TGTGCCAGCAGCGTAGTCAGCGGGGAGTACGAGCAGTACTTC.

This chain uses TRBV12-3 or TRBV12-4 with TRBJ1-1; D may be TRBD1 (5 bases). This CDR3 is built from 12 residues. V shed 6 bases and J shed 4 bases, with 9 bases lying between them. DNA for the CDR3: TGTGCCAGCAGCAAGACAGTCACTGAAGCTTTCTTT. Encoded protein: CASSKTVTEAFF.

This clone came up a few times. The chain joins TRBV5-4 to TRBJ2-7, with TRBD1 matching 9 bases. V trimming: 4 bases; J trimming: 1 base; junction bases outside the gene matches: 3. CDR3 length: 14 residues. Per the germline V gene, CDR1 is SGHNT and CDR2 is YYREEE (reference sequence). The CDR3: CASSRQGGSYEQYF. The CDR3 coding sequence is TGTGCCAGCAGCCGACAGGGGGGATCCTACGAGCAGTACTTC.

The chain carries TRBV9 and TRBJ2-5, with TRBD2 matching 12 bases. Germline V gene data show CDR1 as SGDLS and CDR2 as YYNGEE. The CDR3 contains 15 residues. J gave up 5 bases and V 4 bases, and 6 bases lay outside the gene matches. CDR3 sequence (DNA): TGTGCCAGCAGCACCCCTAGCGGGGGGGCGGAGACCCAGTACTTC. It is translated as CASSTPSGGAETQYF.

This clone was seen a handful of times. The gene calls are TRBV12-3 or TRBV12-4 and TRBJ1-5, with D uncertain. V was trimmed by 2 bases and J by 9 bases, leaving 11 bases between them. The CDR3 has 13 residues. The CDR3, as DNA: TGTGCCAGCAGTTTACAGGTTTTTGGGCCCCAGCATTTT. As protein: CASSLQVFGPQHF.

The CDR3 DNA is TGTGCCAGCAGCTTGGGGCGACTTAGCAATCAGCCCCAGCATTTT. Residues: CASSLGRLSNQPQHF. This rearrangement joins TRBV5-6 to TRBJ1-5; unclear D gene. This CDR3 region has 15 residues. V lost 0 bases to trimming and J lost 0 bases, with 7 bases between them. The germline V gene encodes CDR1 SGHDT and CDR2 YYEEEE.

This chain connects TRBV27 to TRBJ2-7, with no clear D. The CDR3 runs 14 residues. The V end was cut by 4 bases, the J end by 0 bases, with 10 bases between. Germline V gene data show CDR1 as MNHEY and CDR2 as SMNVEV (reference sequence). The CDR3 loop is CASSSQDSSYEQYF. The CDR3 nucleotides read TGTGCCAGCAGTTCGCAGGATAGCTCCTACGAGCAGTACTTC.

This clone was observed once. This chain links TRBV6-5 with TRBJ1-4; 7 nucleotides line up with TRBD1. The CDR3 has 14 residues. With V trimmed by 2 bases and J by 7 bases, 4 bases remained unmatched. Germline loops: CDR1 MNHEY, CDR2 SVGAGI. This CDR3 reads CASSYDRVAEKLFF. CDR3 bases: TGTGCCAGCAGTTACGACAGGGTAGCTGAAAAACTGTTTTTT.

This clone was seen a few times. This chain connects TRBV6-5 to TRBJ1-4; D possibly corresponds to TRBD1 (5 bases). The CDR3 runs to 15 residues. CDR1 is MNHEY, CDR2 SVGAGI, per germline. V was trimmed by 6 bases and J by 8 bases, leaving 19 bases between them. The CDR3 reads CASSPGRVGGEKLFF. As DNA, the CDR3 is TGTGCCAGCAGCCCGGGGCGTGTTGGGGGAGAAAAACTGTTTTTT.

V is TRBV5-4 and J is TRBJ1-2, with a weak D call TRBD1 (5 bases). V was cut by 2 bases and J by 7 bases, with 9 bases left in between. The CDR3 is made up of 12 amino acids. The V gene's germline CDR1 is SGHNT and CDR2 YYREEE (reference sequence). The CDR3 DNA sequence: TGTGCCAGCAGCTTCCGGGACGGTGGCTACACCTTC. This gives the protein CASSFRDGGYTF.

The gene calls are TRBV24-1 and TRBJ2-7; 8 nucleotides match TRBD2. V was pared by 2 bases and J by 0 bases, with 5 bases of the junction left unmatched. The length of the CDR3 is 16 residues. Germline V gene lookup returns CDR1 KGHDR and CDR2 SFDVKD. The CDR3 DNA follows: TGTGCCACCAGTGATTCGGCGGGGGGCCGCTCCTACGAGCAGTACTTC. Translation: CATSDSAGGRSYEQYF.

The chain has TRBV2 and TRBJ1-5; no clear D. With 10 bases removed from V and 7 bases from J, the gap between germline ends came to 17 bases. CDR1 and CDR2 (germline): SNHLY, FYNNEI. The CDR3 is 13 amino acids. As DNA, the CDR3 is TGTGCCAACGCCTTGGGCCCCCAACAGCCCCAGCATTTT. This sequence encodes CANALGPQQPQHF.

V and J are TRBV27 and TRBJ2-7; 10 bases align to TRBD1. CDR3 length: 15 residues. V trimming: 3 bases; J trimming: 6 bases; junction bases outside the gene matches: 8. Germline values: CDR1 MNHEY, CDR2 SMNVEV (reference sequence). The CDR3 DNA is TGTGCCAGCAGTTTTCTCAGGACAGGGGGGGGCGAGCAGTACTTC. It translates to CASSFLRTGGGEQYF.

This sequence joins TRBV10-1 and TRBJ2-7; D possibly corresponds to TRBD2 (6 bases). V lost 2 bases and J lost 3, with 14 bases in between. Germline values: CDR1 WNHNN, CDR2 SYGVQD (reference sequence). The CDR3 has 15 residues. This CDR3 reads CASSERWRADYEQYF. CDR3 DNA: TGCGCCAGCAGTGAGAGGTGGAGGGCGGACTACGAGCAGTACTTC.

V gene TRBV28 combines with J gene TRBJ1-3; D is unclear. Germline CDR1 and CDR2: MDHEN and SYDVKM. CDR3 length: 12 amino acids. Between the trimmed V and J ends, which lost 7 bases and 0 bases, there was a span of 4 bases. CDR3 in DNA: TGTGCCAGCAAGAGCTCTGGAAACACCATATATTTT. It specifies CASKSSGNTIYF.

The chain combines TRBV10-2 with TRBJ2-1, with a weak D call TRBD2 (5 bases). CDR3 length equals 15 residues. Germline-derived CDR1 and CDR2 are WSHSY and SAAADI. Trimming took 2 bases from V and 6 from J, leaving 14 bases between them. DNA of the CDR3: TGCGCCAGCAGTGAGCGAGGAGGTTTTTTCAATGAGCAGTTCTTC. This sequence encodes CASSERGGFFNEQFF.